The present T cell receptor beta chain was sequenced within a study of shared clonotypes between healthy human individuals. Details on this clone: As yet, its antigen is unknown.

TCRdb keeps only in-frame clones here, not all; method: immunoSEQ multiplex PCR. The table includes 2 million to 2.5 million clones, approximately 94% detected once. Study conclusions and caveats: The donor pool, a small one, limited the genetic and exposure-history diversity represented.

Germline loops: CDR1 MNHEY, CDR2 SMNVEV (reference sequence). Trimming took 6 bases from V and 5 from J; bases not matched to a gene: 8. The CDR3 has 15 residues. This chain uses TRBV27 with TRBJ1-4; 8 bases align to TRBD1. The TCR originated in a man between 18 and 29 years old in good health. Sequencing was carried out using naive CD4+ T cells sorted from blood. Indicated subset: CD45RA+ positively selected. The CDR3 loop is CASRPGTGGNEKLFF. In DNA form, the CDR3 reads TGTGCCAGCAGACCGGGGACAGGAGGGAATGAAAAACTGTTTTTT.